This record covers a single T cell receptor (beta chain). This specimen belongs to a study of blood T cell repertoires in COVID-19. Study in general: Material from acute and convalescent COVID-19 was sourced from the United States, Italy and Spain.

Repertoires were generated with immunoSEQ multiplex PCR, while TCRdb's copy carries only in-frame clones and drops some. The sample holds 300,000 to 400,000 clones, roughly 90% seen once. Per the germline V gene, CDR1 is LNHDA and CDR2 is SQIVND (reference sequence). This CDR3 has 17 residues. Unmatched junction bases numbered 11, after V lost 4 bases and J lost 0 bases. The source of this sequence is a woman in her 30s with acute COVID-19. The sample was PBMCs or T cells enriched from blood (not recorded which). This chain connects TRBV19 to TRBJ1-1, with 7 bases identical to TRBD1. The CDR3 loop is CASSTIYRGAMNTEAFF. The CDR3 nucleotides are TGTGCCAGTAGTACGATATACAGGGGCGCAATGAACACTGAAGCTTTCTTT.